The text below deals with one T cell receptor beta chain. The antigen is not known. Researchers report immunoSEQ v3.0 was run at survey level. Only in-frame clones appear in the TCRdb table, and some are missing; sequencing was by immunoSEQ multiplex PCR. The data show more than 15,000 clones, with more than 75% seen just once and 12% held by the top ten. The entry originates in a study of long-term antiretroviral therapy in people with HIV. Study findings and constraints: Once patients were on ART, diversity went higher but still fell short of transplant donor controls.

The V gene's germline CDR1 is MGHRA and CDR2 YSYEKL. The CDR3 is 16 residues long. Trimming pared 4 bases from V and 4 bases from J, leaving 19 bases between. This chain uses TRBV4-1 with TRBJ1-1, with D possibly TRBD1 on 6 matching bases. The sequence derives from a man over 45 with HIV. The sequencing here drew on unsorted PBMCs, taken 0.7 years before starting antiretroviral therapy. The CDR3 sequence: CASSRREQGAGTEAFF. CDR3 in DNA: TGCGCCAGCAGCCGAAGGGAACAGGGCGCGGGCACTGAAGCTTTCTTT.